These T cell receptor beta chains were read from a single sample in a study of OX40 agonist ivuxolimab in advanced cancers. Sequencing used immunoSEQ multiplex PCR; TCRdb keeps in-frame clones, though not all of them. Seen here are 25,000 or so clones, approximately 80% observed once, and the top ten hold about 14%. The specimen comprised CD4+ or CD8+ T cells sorted from blood, sampled in a trial of the OX40 agonist ivuxolimab. These receptors were collected from an adult with an advanced solid tumor such as melanoma, head and neck, liver or kidney cancer. Each CDR3 is given with its conserved first and last residue. A D gene is named only where the DNA matches it firmly. Only part of the rows carry a size: once, few, many, or a class if the clone is expanded.

TRBV11-2	NA	TRBD1	TRBJ2-7	CASRGPGQGAGEQYF	TGTGCCAGCAGGGGTCCGGGACAGGGGGCTGGCGAGCAGTACTTC
TRBV11-2	NA	NA	TRBJ1-4	CATSWAGQVANEKLFF	TGTGCCACTAGCTGGGCAGGGCAGGTAGCTAATGAAAAACTGTTTTTT
TRBV7-2	once	NA	TRBJ1-6	CASSLGMAGGSPLHF	TGTGCCAGCAGCTTAGGTATGGCGGGAGGTTCACCCCTCCACTTT
TRBV4-3	NA	NA	TRBJ2-3	CASSQEGLAGYSTDTQYF	TGCGCCAGCAGCCAAGAGGGATTGGCGGGGTATAGCACAGATACGCAGTATTTT
TRBV27	NA	NA	TRBJ1-1	CASSLSIGDMNTEAFF	TGTGCCAGCAGTTTATCTATCGGGGATATGAACACTGAAGCTTTCTTT
TRBV4-1	NA	TRBD1	TRBJ1-1	CASSSRQGANTEAFF	TGCGCCAGCAGCTCCCGACAGGGGGCGAACACTGAAGCTTTCTTT
TRBV4-1	NA	NA	TRBJ1-1	CASSRSGGNTEAFF	TGCGCCAGCAGCCGATCTGGGGGGAACACTGAAGCTTTCTTT
TRBV4-3	NA	TRBD1	TRBJ2-7	CASSHDQTGAWYEQYF	TGCGCCAGCAGCCATGATCAGACAGGGGCTTGGTACGAGCAGTACTTC
TRBV6-1	NA	NA	TRBJ1-6	CASSDSSYNSPLHF	TGTGCCAGCAGCGACAGCTCCTATAATTCACCCCTCCACTTT
TRBV2	NA	TRBD2	TRBJ2-5	CASSVVEVAGAFGETQYF	TGTGCCAGCAGTGTAGTAGAGGTAGCGGGGGCCTTCGGGGAGACCCAGTACTTC
TRBV27	NA	NA	TRBJ1-2	CASSLSGLANYGYTF	TGTGCCAGCAGTTTGTCAGGGTTGGCTAACTATGGCTACACCTTC